This TCR beta chain was found in a study of blood T cell repertoires in COVID-19. About the research overall: Acute and convalescent COVID-19 specimens originated in the United States, Italy and Spain.

Original handling: Amplification of reference gene primers provided the estimated nucleated cell counts. Method: immunoSEQ multiplex PCR; TCRdb's copy keeps in-frame clones and lacks some. V and J calls plus clone size are reproduced from that table; the DNA served to infer D and trimming. Among about 35,000 clones listed, around nine tenths were seen once. Trimming stripped 1 base from V and 5 bases from J, with 9 bases between. Germline CDR1 reads GTSNPN; CDR2 reads SVGIG (reference sequence). There are 14 residues in the CDR3. The sequencing input was peripheral blood. The rearrangement joins TRBV30 to TRBJ1-6; tentative D call: TRBD1 (5 bases). The clonotype originates from a human donor in a cohort sampled during active COVID-19. In nucleotides, the CDR3 is TGTGCCTGGAGTGGGCGGGGGAATAATTCACCCCTCCACTTT. Its translation is CAWSGRGNNSPLHF.